What follows are 26 T cell receptor beta chains derived from one specimen sequenced in a study of STAT5B mutations in CD4+ large granular lymphocyte leukemia. Only in-frame clones appear in the TCRdb table, and some are missing; sequencing was by immunoSEQ multiplex PCR. The sample holds around 28,000 clones, approximately 74% seen once. The sequencing input was CD4+ T cells from blood buffy coats. The receptors here all came from a human donor in good health.

The chain couples TRBV28 to TRBJ1-2, with D possibly being TRBD1 (5 bases). The CDR3 sequence is 14 residues long. V was clipped by 2 bases and J by 4 bases, with 11 bases between them. Per germline, CDR1 MDHEN and CDR2 SYDVKM. The CDR3 DNA reads TGTGCCAGCAGTTTAGCCACCGGGGGCTATGGCTACACCTTC. Protein product: CASSLATGGYGYTF.

In this sample, this clone turned up a few times. This chain links TRBV19 with TRBJ1-6, with a tentative D call TRBD1 (6 bases). Germline CDR1 reads LNHDA; CDR2 reads SQIVND (reference sequence). V dropped 5 bases and J dropped 7 bases, with 24 bases sitting between them. This CDR3 is 18 amino acids long. Here the CDR3 reads CASSPFVYRDTKNSPLHF. As DNA, the CDR3 is TGTGCCAGTAGTCCATTTGTATACCGGGACACAAAGAATTCACCCCTCCACTTT.

This clone showed up just a few times. The chain recombines TRBV11-2 with TRBJ2-1, with a tentative D call TRBD2 (5 bases). Germline-derived CDR1 and CDR2 are SGHAT and FQNNGV. There are 14 residues in the CDR3. Trimming took 3 bases from V and 1 from J, leaving 7 bases between them. The CDR3 sequence is CASSLGSSYNEQFF. CDR3 DNA sequence: TGTGCCAGCAGCTTGGGGAGTTCCTACAATGAGCAGTTCTTC.

This clone was picked up one time. The chain employs TRBV10-3 and TRBJ2-1; D remains unclear. V was clipped by 3 bases and J by 6 bases, with 12 bases between them. The CDR3 is 14 amino acids. Germline loops: CDR1 ENHRY, CDR2 SYGVKD. The CDR3 bases are TGTGCCATCAGTGATCTGGGATCGGGCAATGAGCAGTTCTTC. Protein sequence: CAISDLGSGNEQFF.

V and J are TRBV18 and TRBJ1-2, with 7 bases fitting TRBD1. The V segment lost 6 bases and the J segment 5 bases; nucleotides outside the gene matches: 9. Germline V gives CDR1 KGHSH, CDR2 LQKENI. This CDR3 comprises 14 residues. The CDR3: CASSALTGSYGYTF. In DNA, the CDR3 is TGTGCCAGCTCTGCCTTGACAGGGTCTTATGGCTACACCTTC.

V usage is TRBV4-1 and J usage is TRBJ2-7, with TRBD1 as a possible D gene (6 bases). Looked up from germline, CDR1 is MGHRA and CDR2 is YSYEKL. This CDR3 is 15 amino acids long. V lost 1 base to trimming and J lost 4 bases, with 14 bases between them. The CDR3 here is CASSQGMGARYEQYV. CDR3 coding DNA: TGCGCCAGCAGCCAAGGAATGGGGGCGCGATACGAGCAGTACGTC.

The chain links TRBV5-4 to TRBJ2-3; D unresolved. The CDR3 is made up of 15 amino acids. Trimming removed 3 bases from V and 2 bases from J, with 13 bases in between. Germline CDR1 and CDR2: SGHNT and YYREEE (reference sequence). The CDR3 spells CASSSRSETTDTQYF. The CDR3 DNA is TGTGCCAGCAGCTCCCGGTCAGAAACCACAGATACGCAGTATTTT.

The genes are TRBV7-3 and TRBJ2-3, with D perhaps being TRBD1 or TRBD2 (5 bases each). This CDR3 has 15 amino acids. The V end was cut by 1 base, the J end by 6 bases, with 14 bases between. In germline, CDR1 is SGHTA, CDR2 FQGTGA. CDR3 coding DNA: TGTGCCAGCAGCTTAAGCCGGGGCCATCAGGATACGCAGTATTTT. The encoded protein is CASSLSRGHQDTQYF.

The chain uses TRBV11-2 and TRBJ2-1; D might be TRBD2 (6 bases). The CDR3 spans 15 residues. Germline V gene data show CDR1 as SGHAT and CDR2 as FQNNGV. V lost 2 bases, J lost 4 bases, and 12 bases lay in between. The CDR3: CASSLSGVLYNEQFF. For the CDR3, the DNA is TGTGCCAGCAGCTTATCGGGGGTACTTTACAATGAGCAGTTCTTC.

The chain links TRBV29-1 to TRBJ1-2; D is perhaps TRBD1 (5 bases). Trimming shortened V by 0 bases and J by 4 bases, and 12 bases separated the two germline ends. CDR1 is SQVTM, CDR2 ANQGSEA, per germline. The CDR3 is 14 residues long. The CDR3: CSVEEAPQGYGYTF. The CDR3 nucleotides read TGCAGCGTTGAAGAGGCACCCCAGGGCTATGGCTACACCTTC.

Relative to its sample, this clone is medium-sized. The chain carries TRBV19 and TRBJ1-2, with TRBD1 matching over 7 bases. The ends lost 5 bases at V and 2 bases at J; junction bases unmatched: 5. The CDR3 length is 14 residues. Germline V gene lookup returns CDR1 LNHDA and CDR2 SQIVND (reference sequence). The CDR3 coding sequence is TGTGCCAGTAGTGCCGGGACAGCCAACTATGGCTACACCTTC. This sequence encodes CASSAGTANYGYTF.

The V call is TRBV6-6, the J call TRBJ2-6; D remains ambiguous. Germline V lookup: CDR1 MNHNY, CDR2 SVGAGI (reference sequence). The CDR3 length is 16 residues. V lost 0 bases and J 0 bases, leaving 6 bases between the germline ends. CDR3 in DNA: TGTGCCAGCAGTTACTCTCTGGGCTCTGGGGCCAACGTCCTGACTTTC. Translated: CASSYSLGSGANVLTF.

This chain uses TRBV5-1 with TRBJ2-3; 9 nucleotides agree with TRBD1. This CDR3 has 14 amino acids. Germline CDR1 reads SGHRS; CDR2 reads YFSETQ. V shed 5 bases and J 4 bases; nucleotides not matched to a gene: 5. The CDR3 loop is CASRLRTGADTQYF. The CDR3, as DNA: TGCGCCAGCAGGCTACGGACAGGGGCAGATACGCAGTATTTT.

The chain couples TRBV9 to TRBJ1-2; 9 bases are shared with TRBD1. V lost 0 bases and J lost 5; bases outside the gene matches: 8. This CDR3 region has 16 residues. Germline CDR1 and CDR2: SGDLS and YYNGEE. The CDR3 nucleotides are TGTGCCAGCAGCGTAGACGAGGTGGGACAGGGATATGGCTACACCTTC. Translation gives CASSVDEVGQGYGYTF.

The J gene is TRBJ2-7, the V gene TRBV10-3, with no clear D. This CDR3 comprises 12 residues. V lost 0 bases, J lost 12 bases, and 12 bases lay in between. The germline CDR1 and CDR2 sequences are ENHRY and SYGVKD. The CDR3 DNA follows: TGTGCCATCAGTGAGTCGGACCGAGTTTGGTACTTC. Translated: CAISESDRVWYF.

J is TRBJ2-7 and V is TRBV7-8, with TRBD1 matching 8 bases. This CDR3 is built from 13 residues. CDR1 and CDR2 (germline): SGHVS, FQNEAQ. V was clipped by 3 bases and J by 6 bases; unmatched bases: 4. Here the CDR3 DNA reads TGTGCCAGCAGCTTCGACAGGGGAAGCGAGCAGTACGTC. Translated, it gives CASSFDRGSEQYV.

V and J are TRBV6-4 and TRBJ2-3; TRBD1 is a possible D gene (5 bases). CDR3 size: 13 residues. The germline gives CDR1 MRHNA, CDR2 SNTAGT. The V and J ends lost 2 bases and 5 bases respectively, with 8 bases between them. The CDR3 coding sequence is TGTGCCAGCAGTGACGAAAGGGGAGATACGCAGTATTTT. It translates to CASSDERGDTQYF.

This chain joins TRBV7-9 and TRBJ1-1; D perhaps matches TRBD1 (5 bases). The ends were cut back, 3 bases at V and 2 bases at J, with 10 bases in the middle. The germline V gene encodes CDR1 SEHNR and CDR2 FQNEAQ (reference sequence). The CDR3 is 14 residues long. This CDR3 is CASSFGTGNTEAFF. CDR3 DNA: TGTGCCAGCAGCTTCGGGACGGGAAACACTGAAGCTTTCTTT.

The gene calls are TRBV7-6 and TRBJ2-1; 14 nucleotides align to TRBD2. The CDR3 is 15 residues long. Germline V gives CDR1 SGHVS, CDR2 FNYEAQ. With 5 bases clipped from V and 7 bases from J, the junction kept 4 bases outside the gene matches. For the CDR3, the DNA is TGTGCCAGCAGCCGGGGGACTAGCGGGAGAAATGAGCAGTTCTTC. Translated, it gives CASSRGTSGRNEQFF.

The chain joins TRBV7-8 to TRBJ1-3; a weak D match, TRBD1 (5 bases). The germline CDR1 and CDR2 sequences are SGHVS and FQNEAQ. The germline V and J ends were trimmed by 6 bases and 0 bases, with 12 bases remaining between them. The CDR3 loop spans 15 amino acids. CDR3 sequence reads: CASRKGRFSGNTIYF. In DNA, the CDR3 is TGTGCCAGCAGGAAGGGACGGTTCTCTGGAAACACCATATATTTT.

This chain connects TRBV5-1 to TRBJ2-1, with 9 bases aligning to TRBD2. Trimming cost V 0 bases and J 4 bases; bases outside gene matches: 5. Germline CDR1 and CDR2: SGHRS and YFSETQ. The CDR3 has 16 residues. As DNA, the CDR3 is TGCGCCAGCAGCTTGGGTCGAGCGGGGGGTTACAATGAGCAGTTCTTC. Amino acids: CASSLGRAGGYNEQFF.

The CDR3 protein is CASSLLGHNSPLHF. The CDR3 region has the DNA TGTGCCAGCAGCTTATTAGGGCATAATTCACCCCTCCACTTT. This chain uses TRBV7-9 with TRBJ1-6; no reliable D call. CDR1 is SEHNR, CDR2 FQNEAQ, per germline (reference sequence). The CDR3 contains 14 residues. The V end lost 2 bases, the J end lost 5 bases, and 7 bases lay between the germline ends.

This chain joins TRBV4-1 and TRBJ1-3; D remains ambiguous. This CDR3 is built from 14 residues. Germline V gene lookup returns CDR1 MGHRA and CDR2 YSYEKL. Trimming cost V 1 base and J 1 base, with 5 bases left between them. CDR3: CASSQAGSGNTIYF. As DNA, the CDR3 is TGCGCCAGCAGCCAAGCTGGGTCTGGAAACACCATATATTTT.

The chain has TRBV7-2 and TRBJ2-1; TRBD2 agrees at 13 bases. The CDR3 has 19 residues. Germline V gene lookup returns CDR1 SGHTA and CDR2 FQGNSA. Trimming cost V 3 bases and J 1 base; bases outside gene matches: 9. In nucleotides, the CDR3 is TGTGCCAGCAGCTTGTGGGGACTAGCGGGGACCCCATCCTACAATGAGCAGTTCTTC. As protein: CASSLWGLAGTPSYNEQFF.

The CDR3 protein is CAWSLAGGPAEQYF. In nucleotides, the CDR3 is TGTGCCTGGAGTCTAGCGGGAGGGCCGGCCGAGCAGTACTTC. The chain uses TRBV30 and TRBJ2-7, with 12 nucleotides matching TRBD2. The germline CDR1 and CDR2 sequences are GTSNPN and SVGIG (reference sequence). CDR3 length: 14 amino acids. With V trimmed by 2 bases and J by 6 bases, 5 bases remained unmatched.

The rearrangement links TRBV19 to TRBJ2-1, with 10 positions matching TRBD2. The CDR3 runs 14 residues. V gave up 3 bases and J gave up 7 bases; unmatched junction bases: 3. The V gene's germline CDR1 is LNHDA and CDR2 SQIVND (reference sequence). Written as DNA, the CDR3 is TGTGCCAGTAGTATGGGACTAGCGTTGAATGAGCAGTTCTTC. The encoded protein is CASSMGLALNEQFF. The full variable domain, completed using reference TRBV19 and TRBJ2-1, is DGGITQSPKYLFRKEGQNVTLSCEQNLNHDAMYWYRQDPGQGLRLIYYSQIVNDFQKGDIAEGYSVSREKKESFPLTVTSAQKNPTAFYLCASSMGLALNEQFFGPGTRLTVL.